A single sample is the source of the 18 T cell receptor beta chains below, sequenced in a study of blood T cell repertoires in COVID-19 (dated by TCRdb to 2020 to 2021). Libraries were made using the immunoSEQ multiplex PCR assay. Not all clones reach the TCRdb copy of this immuneACCESS table, which keeps in-frame sequences only. Checked studies attribute under half of the gap to unresolved V genes and leave the rest unexplained. The sample profile shows around 140,000 clones; around nine tenths of them were found once. More than 2% of the sample goes to the ten largest clones. Source material: peripheral blood. The origin of the receptors is a man aged 70 or older with active COVID-19.

V is TRBV27 and J is TRBJ1-2; 7 positions agree with TRBD1. Trimming took 6 bases from V and 3 from J; bases not matched to a gene: 10. This CDR3 is 15 amino acids long. Germline assignment: CDR1 MNHEY and CDR2 SMNVEV (reference sequence). The CDR3 loop is CASRHTGATYYGYTF. For the CDR3, the DNA is TGTGCCAGCAGACACACAGGGGCGACCTACTATGGCTACACCTTC.

The J gene is TRBJ2-1, the V gene TRBV28, with 7 bases identical to TRBD2. The germline V gene has CDR1 MDHEN and CDR2 SYDVKM. The trim removed 2 bases at V and 3 bases at J, leaving 1 base unmatched. The CDR3 consists of 14 residues. Here the CDR3 reads CASSLGDYYNEQFF. DNA of the CDR3: TGTGCCAGCAGTTTAGGGGACTACTACAATGAGCAGTTCTTC.

This clone appeared a few times. The chain is built from TRBV25-1 and TRBJ2-7; D remains ambiguous. This CDR3 is 12 amino acids long. Germline V gives CDR1 MGHDK, CDR2 SYGVNS. Trimming took 3 bases from V and 6 from J, leaving 9 bases between them. CDR3 DNA: TGTGCCAGCAGTGACATAACTACCGAGCAGTACTTC. Translation gives CASSDITTEQYF.

The chain employs TRBV6-5 and TRBJ2-3; the match to TRBD1 covers 7 bases. Per the germline V gene, CDR1 is MNHEY and CDR2 is SVGAGI. This CDR3 is built from 15 residues. The V segment lost 6 bases and the J segment 1 base; nucleotides outside the gene matches: 7. The chain's CDR3 is CASSLQGLRTDTQYF. CDR3 nucleotide sequence: TGTGCCAGCAGCTTACAGGGGCTTCGCACAGATACGCAGTATTTT.

This chain links TRBV18 with TRBJ2-3; D may be TRBD1 (6 bases). This CDR3 region has 14 residues. The V and J ends lost 4 bases and 7 bases respectively, with 15 bases between them. The V gene's germline CDR1 is KGHSH and CDR2 LQKENI. The CDR3 sequence is CASSLGQGSNTQYF. DNA for the CDR3: TGTGCCAGCTCACTGGGGCAGGGGAGTAATACGCAGTATTTT.

The gene calls are TRBV7-9 and TRBJ1-1, with no clear D. The CDR3 is 15 amino acids. Germline V gene data show CDR1 as SEHNR and CDR2 as FQNEAQ (reference sequence). V lost 5 bases and J lost 0, with 13 bases in between. CDR3 DNA sequence: TGTGCCAGCAGCCGAGGGCGGGAGGTGAACACTGAAGCTTTCTTT. It is translated as CASSRGREVNTEAFF.

The CDR3 DNA follows: TGTGCCAGCAGTTTACAGCAGGATGAGCAGTTCTTC. Its protein product is CASSLQQDEQFF. V gene TRBV28 combines with J gene TRBJ2-1; D ambiguous. The CDR3 is made up of 12 amino acids. The V and J ends lost 2 bases and 8 bases respectively, with 7 bases between them. Germline-derived CDR1 and CDR2 are MDHEN and SYDVKM.

The J gene is TRBJ2-5, the V gene TRBV24-1, with TRBD2 as a possible D gene (6 bases). Germline V gene sequence: CDR1 KGHDR, CDR2 SFDVKD. Trimming took off 3 bases at V and 4 bases at J, with 11 bases between the two ends. The CDR3 is 14 residues long. This CDR3 reads CATSDGDLPETQYF. CDR3 bases: TGTGCCACCAGTGATGGGGACTTACCAGAGACCCAGTACTTC.

The V call is TRBV2, the J call TRBJ1-1, with 7 bases fitting TRBD1. This CDR3 contains 14 residues. Germline trimming cut 6 bases from V and 5 bases from J; bases unmatched to any gene: 9. Germline V gene sequence: CDR1 SNHLY, CDR2 FYNNEI. CDR3 amino acids: CASRGGGGRTEAFF. CDR3 in DNA: TGTGCCAGCAGAGGTGGAGGGGGCAGGACTGAAGCTTTCTTT. The variable domain in full, completed from reference TRBV2 and TRBJ1-1, reads EPEVTQTPSHQVTQMGQEVILRCVPISNHLYFYWYRQILGQKVEFLVSFYNNEISEKSEIFDDQFSVERPDGSNFTLKIRSTKLEDSAMYFCASRGGGGRTEAFFGQGTRLTVV.

The rearrangement links TRBV5-6 to TRBJ1-1; D is unresolved. V lost 3 bases and J lost 7, with 13 bases in between. The CDR3 is made up of 13 amino acids. The germline CDR1 and CDR2 sequences are SGHDT and YYEEEE. The chain's CDR3 is CASSSFFSREAFF. Written as DNA, the CDR3 is TGTGCCAGCAGCTCGTTCTTTTCCCGTGAAGCTTTCTTT.

This sequence joins TRBV9 and TRBJ2-1, with 7 bases identical to TRBD2. Looked up from germline, CDR1 is SGDLS and CDR2 is YYNGEE. V dropped 4 bases and J dropped 1; count of bases not matched to a gene: 11. The CDR3 extends over 17 amino acids. The CDR3 loop is CASSSRGQAGSYNEQFF. CDR3 in DNA: TGTGCCAGCAGCTCCCGAGGACAAGCGGGGTCCTACAATGAGCAGTTCTTC. The variable domain in full, with the rest retrieved from reference TRBV9 and TRBJ2-1, is DSGVTQTPKHLITATGQRVTLRCSPRSGDLSVYWYQQSLDQGLQFLIQYYNGEERAKGNILERFSAQQFPDLHSELNLSSLELGDSALYFCASSSRGQAGSYNEQFFGPGTRLTVL.

V and J are TRBV5-1 and TRBJ2-5, with 8 bases identical to TRBD2. The CDR3 sequence is 14 residues long. Trimming took 3 bases from V and 2 from J; bases not matched to a gene: 3. Germline V lookup: CDR1 SGHRS, CDR2 YFSETQ. The CDR3 spells CASSSTSGQETQYF. CDR3 bases: TGCGCCAGCAGCTCTACTAGCGGTCAAGAGACCCAGTACTTC.

The chain links TRBV28 to TRBJ2-3; 12 bases agree with TRBD2. The junction had 8 bases not matched to a gene; V was cut back by 5 bases and J by 8 bases. The V gene's germline CDR1 is MDHEN and CDR2 SYDVKM. CDR3 length: 15 amino acids. CDR3 sequence (DNA): TGTGCCAGCAGTGGGGGGACTAGCGGGCAGGGTACGCAGTATTTT. Encoded protein: CASSGGTSGQGTQYF. Together with reference TRBV28 and TRBJ2-3, the CDR3 gives the full variable domain: DVKVTQSSRYLVKRTGEKVFLECVQDMDHENMFWYRQDPGLGLRLIYFSYDVKMKEKGDIPEGYSVSREKKERFSLILESASTNQTSMYLCASSGGTSGQGTQYFGPGTRLTVL.

This clone was recorded a few times. V usage is TRBV9 and J usage is TRBJ2-7; 8 bases agree with TRBD1. The trim removed 3 bases at V and 5 bases at J, leaving 4 bases unmatched. Germline CDR1 reads SGDLS; CDR2 reads YYNGEE. This CDR3 is 13 amino acids long. The CDR3 nucleotides read TGTGCCAGCAGCGCGACAGGGGTCGACGAGCAGTACTTC. It is translated as CASSATGVDEQYF.

This clone turned up a few times. The chain links TRBV19 to TRBJ2-7, with D maybe TRBD1 (6 bases). The CDR3 spans 14 residues. The germline V gene encodes CDR1 LNHDA and CDR2 SQIVND (reference sequence). Trimming left V 6 bases short and J 0 bases short, with 12 bases between. DNA for the CDR3: TGTGCCAGTAGACAAGGACAGAACTCCTACGAGCAGTACTTC. It translates to CASRQGQNSYEQYF.

The chain combines TRBV7-9 with TRBJ2-1; 7 nucleotides align to TRBD1. This CDR3 comprises 15 residues. CDR1 is SEHNR, CDR2 FQNEAQ, per germline (reference sequence). The J segment lost 7 bases and the V segment lost 5 bases, leaving 11 bases of the junction unmatched. As DNA, the CDR3 is TGTGCCAGCAGCGCTATACAGGGGAAAGGGAATGAGCAGTTCTTC. It codes for CASSAIQGKGNEQFF.

The chain uses TRBV28 and TRBJ1-5; TRBD1 might be the D (5 bases). The CDR3 extends over 14 amino acids. V lost 10 bases and J lost 0, with 13 bases in between. Germline V lookup: CDR1 MDHEN, CDR2 SYDVKM. The CDR3 nucleotides read TGTGCCACCGCTGACAGATTTAGCAATCAGCCCCAGCATTTT. Translating it yields CATADRFSNQPQHF.

The rearrangement links TRBV27 to TRBJ2-7; 12 bases align to TRBD2. This CDR3 has 19 residues. Unmatched junction bases numbered 11, after V lost 0 bases and J lost 2 bases. Germline assignment: CDR1 MNHEY and CDR2 SMNVEV (reference sequence). The CDR3 region has the DNA TGTGCCAGCAGTTTATCCTTCCCCGGACTAGCGGGGCCCCCCTACGAGCAGTACTTC. This sequence encodes CASSLSFPGLAGPPYEQYF.